This T cell receptor beta chain was sequenced for a study of type 1 and type 2 diabetes patients. As for the study in general: A total of roughly 20,000,000 paired-end reads came from the whole study.

Germline V gene lookup returns CDR1 SEHNR and CDR2 FQNEAQ (reference sequence). There are 17 residues in the CDR3. The trim removed 5 bases at V and 3 bases at J, leaving 11 bases unmatched. PCR was run on genomic DNA. A primer set of 30 forward and 13 reverse primers amplified the CDR3. TCRdb re-called the multiplex PCR reads with MiXCR, one entry per CDR3 protein. The data hold a few hundred thousand distinct CDR3 sequences, with roughly 48% observed a single time. This TCR came from a man aged 18 to 30 with type 2 diabetes. Source material: peripheral blood mononuclear cells (PBMCs). The chain couples TRBV7-9 to TRBJ2-5; 11 bases line up with TRBD2. CDR3 sequence: CASSTTAGTSGEETQYF. As DNA, the CDR3 is TGTGCCAGCAGCACTACTGCGGGGACTAGCGGAGAAGAGACCCAGTACTTC.